This TCR beta chain was observed in a study of blood T cell repertoires in COVID-19 (TCRdb year 2020). Regarding the complete study: Samples from collaborators originated in the United States, Italy and Spain and spanned both the acute and convalescent phases of COVID-19. The material from the prospective study consisted of cDNA or gDNA derived from T cells, B-cell-depleted T cells, or PBMCs. The samples were drawn from the first 160 participants of the ongoing ImmuneRACE study and from over 950 subjects provided by 6 global collaborators. The dataset comprised deeply sampled blood TCRbeta repertoires from subjects exposed to, actively infected with, or recovered from COVID-19. Nearly every sample came with metadata listing a de-identified subject ID, COVID-19 status, age in years and sex. Where available, HLA class I and class II types were taken from metadata supplied by the sample provider and were not determined by assay-based typing. The repertoires were made available in a free public database intended to serve as a resource for research on the immune response to SARS-CoV-2. Study-wide findings and limitations: The quantity of clinical and demographic metadata differed by source and by participant and was supplied without curation.

One collaborating source in Seattle enrolled patients during active infection and followed them longitudinally through the course of disease. Collaborating institutions collected whole blood in K2EDTA tubes following their own protocols. Collaborator samples were shipped for TCRbeta analysis as frozen whole blood, isolated PBMCs, or DNA extracted from either sample type. Trimming removed 0 bases from V and 5 bases from J, leaving 12 bases between the germline ends. The germline V gene gives CDR1 as SGHTS and CDR2 as YDEGEE. The CDR3 spans 15 residues, from the cysteine through the phenylalanine. The sequence is cut down to CDR3 DNA, 45 bases in frame from base 1. TCRbeta CDR3 regions were amplified from genomic DNA using the immunoSEQ Assay, a bias-controlled multiplex PCR. The original methods were these. Within the assay, amplification of reference gene primers was used to estimate how many nucleated cells each sample contained. To quantify the absolute abundance of each unique TCRbeta CDR3 rearrangement, sequence reads were collapsed and filtered. For each sample, productive Simpson clonality was calculated by taking the square root of Simpson's diversity index across productive rearrangements. TCRdb took over this immuneACCESS table, retaining in-frame rearrangements with V and J assigned. Such tables are incomplete; in checked studies, under half of the missing clones stem from an unresolved V gene, and the remainder is unexplained. V and J calls and clone size are copied from that table; D and trimming were computed from the DNA. A total of roughly 200,000 clones appear in this sample, more than 80% of them only once. Roughly 7.6% of the sample lies in the top ten.

Notes on this clone: No cognate antigen has been identified for it. No per-base quality is available; no much larger clone lies one base away.

In this chain, TRBV5-8 is recombined with TRBJ1-5; a tentative D match to TRBD1 spans 5 bases. The source is a woman at least 80 years old with COVID-19, enrolled during active disease. The sequencing sample was made of peripheral blood. The CDR3 region: CASSLGAIRDQPQHF. The DNA sequence follows: TGTGCCAGCAGCTTGGGTGCGATCAGGGATCAGCCCCAGCATTTT.